This record concerns one T cell receptor beta chain sequence. Its specificity is not known. Here immunoSEQ multiplex PCR was the method, and the copy in TCRdb shows in-frame clones only, minus some. The sample carries under 200,000 clones, just over 90% recorded once. The data belong to a study of T cell responses to AZD1222 COVID-19 vaccine. Points from the study as a whole: Spike-specific TCR breadth and depth both grew after two AZD1222 doses. Only 5 or 6 people who got AZD1222 tested seropositive at baseline.

V lost 5 bases, J lost 1 base, and 9 bases stayed unmatched. The germline CDR1 and CDR2 sequences are MNHEY and SMNVEV (reference sequence). CDR3 length: 16 residues. This specimen consisted of peripheral blood, obtained 28 days after the second dose of the MenACWY control vaccine. The chain combines TRBV27 with TRBJ1-1; 8 positions match TRBD1. The origin of this receptor is an adult who received the MenACWY meningococcal vaccine as a control. In DNA, the CDR3 is TGTGCCAGCAGTCCCTCCCCTGGACAGGGGAACACTGAAGCTTTCTTT. Translating it yields CASSPSPGQGNTEAFF.